This entry is about one T cell receptor (beta chain). Its antigen is currently unknown. The data were taken from a study of cytotoxic CD8 clonotypes in ibrutinib-treated CLL. About the research overall: After median approximately 74 months, around 15 stayed in remission, some twelve progressed; responses approximately 24 partial, 2 complete. An average of about 250,000 productive templates and 94,082 productive rearrangements was obtained per sample. Findings and limits, study-wide: Clonality went up at the time of ibrutinib response, stayed stable in sustained remission, and later dropped back toward its baseline level at progression.

T cells were sequenced at a targeted depth of 1 in 200,000 to 1 in 1 million. Sequencing was performed with immunoSEQ multiplex PCR; in TCRdb, only in-frame clones are kept and a portion is missing. The sample shows 250,000 to 350,000 clones, roughly four fifths of them seen only once. The source material was PBMCs, sampled at disease progression, from a patient treated with ibrutinib. The sequence came from a human donor with chronic lymphocytic leukemia.

The chain's CDR3 is CASSLILGGGYTF. As DNA, the CDR3 is TGTGCCAGCAGCCTCATCCTGGGAGGAGGCTACACCTTC. The genes are TRBV9 and TRBJ1-2, with D unclear. Germline-derived CDR1 and CDR2 are SGDLS and YYNGEE. V gave up 4 bases and J gave up 8 bases, with 15 bases separating them. CDR3 length: 13 residues.